These 22 T cell receptor beta chains were all obtained from the same sample, sequenced in a study of blood T cell repertoires in COVID-19. Here immunoSEQ multiplex PCR was the method, and the copy in TCRdb shows in-frame clones only, minus some. The repertoire holds about 270,000 clones, with roughly 90% as singletons. The material sequenced was peripheral blood. Receptors were obtained from a woman aged 25 to 39 with COVID-19, enrolled during active disease.

This chain links TRBV11-3 with TRBJ2-1; D uncertain. Trimming took 2 bases from V and 7 from J, leaving 9 bases between them. The CDR3 is 13 residues long. CDR1 and CDR2 (germline): SGHNT, YENEEA. The CDR3, as DNA: TGTGCCAGCAGCTTAAGTGACATTAATGAGCAGTTCTTC. It codes for CASSLSDINEQFF.

The rearrangement links TRBV10-3 to TRBJ2-3, with 11 bases lining up with TRBD2. The CDR3 spans 17 residues. CDR1 ENHRY and CDR2 SYGVKD come from the germline V gene. Germline trimming cut 4 bases from V and 3 bases from J; bases unmatched to any gene: 9. CDR3 loop: CAISARGSSGGTDTQYF. As DNA, the CDR3 is TGTGCCATCAGTGCCCGGGGGTCTAGCGGGGGGACAGATACGCAGTATTTT.

The rearrangement links TRBV5-1 to TRBJ1-1, with TRBD1 matching 11 bases. Germline CDR1 SGHRS, CDR2 YFSETQ. Trimming removed 4 bases from V and 4 bases from J; junction bases left unmatched: 6. The CDR3 contains 15 residues. The CDR3 loop is CASSTWTGGFTEAFF. The DNA for the CDR3 is TGCGCCAGCAGCACCTGGACAGGGGGCTTCACTGAAGCTTTCTTT.

The gene calls are TRBV27 and TRBJ1-2, with D tentatively TRBD1 (6 bases). Germline V gene sequence: CDR1 MNHEY, CDR2 SMNVEV (reference sequence). There are 14 residues in the CDR3. V was clipped by 5 bases and J by 2 bases, with 12 bases between them. CDR3 in amino acids: CASSNHRANYGYTF. In DNA form, the CDR3 reads TGTGCCAGCAGTAATCACAGGGCGAACTATGGCTACACCTTC.

The rearrangement links TRBV4-1 to TRBJ1-2, with D maybe TRBD1 (6 bases). The ends were cut back, 2 bases at V and 4 bases at J, with 23 bases in the middle. The germline CDR1 and CDR2 sequences are MGHRA and YSYEKL. CDR3 length equals 18 residues. CDR3 DNA sequence: TGCGCCAGCAGCCAAAGGGGGGGCAGGGGCTCTTCTAGCTATGGCTACACCTTC. It translates to CASSQRGGRGSSSYGYTF.

This clone turned up a few times. This chain uses TRBV7-8 with TRBJ2-2; possible D gene TRBD2, 5 bases. The CDR3 length is 15 residues. The germline gives CDR1 SGHVS, CDR2 FQNEAQ. V was shortened by 4 bases and J by 6 bases, with 15 bases between the two germline ends. In DNA form, the CDR3 reads TGTGCCAGCAGCTCTTTGAGGGCCTTGTCCGGGGAGCTGTTTTTT. Amino acid sequence: CASSSLRALSGELFF.

This chain joins TRBV4-1 and TRBJ1-2; possible D gene TRBD1, 5 bases. V gave up 7 bases and J gave up 0 bases, with 27 bases separating them. CDR1 is MGHRA and CDR2 is YSYEKL in the germline V gene. The CDR3 loop spans 19 amino acids. The CDR3 is CASTPYLPQQGDTNYGYTF. CDR3 DNA sequence: TGCGCCAGCACCCCATATCTACCGCAACAAGGGGATACTAACTATGGCTACACCTTC.

This rearrangement joins TRBV27 to TRBJ1-5; D remains unclear. CDR3 size: 13 residues. Germline V gene lookup returns CDR1 MNHEY and CDR2 SMNVEV (reference sequence). Trimming cost V 6 bases and J 4 bases, with 10 bases left between them. DNA of the CDR3: TGTGCCAGCAGGCTAGGATCTAATCAGCCCCAGCATTTT. This translates into CASRLGSNQPQHF.

The chain joins TRBV11-2 to TRBJ2-7; 8 nucleotides match TRBD1. Per germline, CDR1 SGHAT and CDR2 FQNNGV. The J segment lost 1 base and the V segment lost 5 bases, leaving 10 bases of the junction unmatched. The CDR3 runs to 16 residues. Written as DNA, the CDR3 is TGTGCCAGCAGCCATTCCCGGACAGGGAGTTCCTACGAGCAGTACTTC. Translated: CASSHSRTGSSYEQYF.

To note about this clone: Other DNA variants within this sample encode the same CDR3. The chain recombines TRBV19 with TRBJ2-7; 7 positions agree with TRBD1. Trimming removed 4 bases from V and 3 bases from J; junction bases left unmatched: 3. Germline CDR1 LNHDA, CDR2 SQIVND (reference sequence). The CDR3 has 13 amino acids. The CDR3 here is CASSRQGFYEQYF. CDR3 bases: TGTGCCAGTAGTAGACAGGGTTTCTACGAGCAGTACTTC.

This chain connects TRBV9 to TRBJ2-3; TRBD2 aligns across 8 bases. The CDR3 totals 15 residues. Germline V gene sequence: CDR1 SGDLS, CDR2 YYNGEE. With 4 bases clipped from V and 3 bases from J, the junction kept 7 bases outside the gene matches. The CDR3 sequence: CASSPRGGFTDTQYF. In DNA form, the CDR3 reads TGTGCCAGCAGCCCACGGGGGGGCTTTACAGATACGCAGTATTTT. The variable domain in full, completed from reference TRBV9 and TRBJ2-3, reads DSGVTQTPKHLITATGQRVTLRCSPRSGDLSVYWYQQSLDQGLQFLIQYYNGEERAKGNILERFSAQQFPDLHSELNLSSLELGDSALYFCASSPRGGFTDTQYFGPGTRLTVL.

The J gene is TRBJ2-7, the V gene TRBV30; 7 bases are a match to TRBD2. J was trimmed by 5 bases and V by 4 bases; bases with no gene match: 5. Germline V gene lookup returns CDR1 GTSNPN and CDR2 SVGIG (reference sequence). This CDR3 spans 12 amino acids. The CDR3 bases are TGTGCCTGGAACAAGGGAGGGGACGAGCAGTACTTC. It is translated as CAWNKGGDEQYF.

The rearrangement joins TRBV9 to TRBJ1-1, with D unresolved. The CDR3 is 14 amino acids. The germline V and J ends were trimmed by 3 bases and 4 bases, with 13 bases remaining between them. Germline values: CDR1 SGDLS, CDR2 YYNGEE. CDR3 bases: TGTGCCAGCAGCGCCCCTCTTCGGTTCACTGAAGCTTTCTTT. It codes for CASSAPLRFTEAFF.

J is TRBJ2-3 and V is TRBV6-5, with TRBD2 identical over 8 bases. Germline V gives CDR1 MNHEY, CDR2 SVGAGI. The CDR3 extends over 15 amino acids. Unmatched junction bases numbered 6, after V lost 5 bases and J lost 2 bases. The CDR3 sequence is CASSPSGGYTDTQYF. Here the CDR3 DNA reads TGTGCCAGCAGTCCGAGCGGGGGCTACACAGATACGCAGTATTTT.

This clone has just one count. V is TRBV19 and J is TRBJ1-3; D not certain. Germline V gene lookup returns CDR1 LNHDA and CDR2 SQIVND (reference sequence). The CDR3 spans 19 residues. V dropped 6 bases and J dropped 0 bases, with 24 bases sitting between them. CDR3 in DNA: TGTGCCAGTAGCCCTCTCGGATGGAGGAGTTCCAGCTCTGGAAACACCATATATTTT. As protein: CASSPLGWRSSSSGNTIYF.

This clone showed up just a few times. The DNA for the CDR3 is TGCACCAGCAGAGATACCCTCCGGGACACTCACCAAGAGACCCAGTACTTC. This encodes CTSRDTLRDTHQETQYF. The V call is TRBV1, the J call TRBJ2-5; no check of the table's D call, TRBD1, against the DNA was made. TRBV1 is termed a pseudogene. This CDR3 is 17 amino acids long.

V usage is TRBV27 and J usage is TRBJ1-4; the D is unclear. Germline CDR1 reads MNHEY; CDR2 reads SMNVEV (reference sequence). The germline V and J ends were trimmed by 5 bases and 0 bases, with 10 bases remaining between them. CDR3 length equals 15 residues. This CDR3 reads CASSPRSATNEKLFF. CDR3 coding DNA: TGTGCCAGCAGTCCCCGTTCTGCAACTAATGAAAAACTGTTTTTT.

This chain joins TRBV29-1 and TRBJ1-1, with D maybe TRBD1 (5 bases). V was clipped by 4 bases and J by 3 bases, with 18 bases between them. Germline V gene data show CDR1 as SQVTM and CDR2 as ANQGSEA. This CDR3 spans 15 amino acids. The CDR3 DNA follows: TGCAGCGTTGTGGGCAGGGTAAGGCCGGACACTGAAGCTTTCTTT. Protein product: CSVVGRVRPDTEAFF.

The gene calls are TRBV4-1 and TRBJ2-7; tentative D call: TRBD1 (6 bases). Germline assignment: CDR1 MGHRA and CDR2 YSYEKL. Trimming took off 3 bases at V and 3 bases at J, with 9 bases between the two ends. This CDR3 contains 13 residues. CDR3: CASSHDRFYEQYF. In DNA, the CDR3 is TGCGCCAGCAGCCACGACAGGTTCTACGAGCAGTACTTC.

This clone was seen a single time. CDR3 sequence reads: CSATTLETQYF. CDR3 DNA: TGCAGTGCTACTACCCTTGAGACCCAGTACTTC. The chain recombines TRBV20-1 with TRBJ2-5; D gene uncertain. Germline CDR1 is DFQATT and CDR2 is SNEGSKA (reference sequence). The CDR3 sequence is 11 residues long. V was pared by 4 bases and J by 5 bases, with 8 bases between.

This rearrangement joins TRBV4-2 to TRBJ1-5, with TRBD1 matching 9 bases. The germline V gene has CDR1 LGHNA and CDR2 YNFKEQ. Trimming removed 0 bases from V and 5 bases from J; junction bases left unmatched: 8. This CDR3 has 17 amino acids. The CDR3: CASSQDPGQGGDQPQHF. CDR3 nucleotides: TGTGCCAGCAGCCAAGACCCGGGACAGGGAGGGGATCAGCCCCAGCATTTT.

The chain has TRBV24-1 and TRBJ2-7; TRBD2 might be the D (5 bases). The V gene's germline CDR1 is KGHDR and CDR2 SFDVKD. This CDR3 comprises 19 residues. V was pared by 1 base and J by 4 bases, with 25 bases between. CDR3 sequence (DNA): TGTGCCACCAGTGATTTTAGGGCTCGACCGGAGGTGTTGTGGTACGAGCAGTACTTC. Encoded protein: CATSDFRARPEVLWYEQYF.